This T cell receptor (beta chain) emerged from a study of cytomegalovirus exposure and HLA in healthy donors. Regarding the study as a whole: The study flagged 150 to 200 TCR beta chains as cytomegalovirus-associated. Donors belonging to an Asian-associated ancestry cluster reportedly showed fewer N-insertions in productive TCRs than the approximately 640-donor mean, according to what a later analysis found. An analysis that was carried out later associated 17,000 or so TCR beta sequences with HLA alleles at 0.05 false discovery rate.

The CDR3 totals 18 residues. CDR1 GTSNPN and CDR2 SVGIG come from the germline V gene (reference sequence). Trimming at V came to 1 base and at J to 2 bases, leaving 9 bases not matched to a gene. There were likely unrecorded immune exposures, though donors were nominally healthy when sampled. The PCR contained 60 Vbeta and 13 Jbeta primers. Measured with immunoSEQ multiplex PCR; TCRdb has only the in-frame clones, and not every one. The profile shows around 91,000 clones, about 88% of them singletons. This clone was found a few times. Its antigen remains unknown. V gene TRBV30 combines with J gene TRBJ1-5, with 12 bases that match TRBD1. The TCR sequence derives from a man between 18 and 35 years old in good health and CMV-seronegative. Sequences were obtained from PBMCs. In nucleotides, the CDR3 is TGTGCCTGGAGTGGAGGGACAGGGGGCAATTTTGGCAATCAGCCCCAGCATTTT. Its protein product is CAWSGGTGGNFGNQPQHF.